Shown below are 18 T cell receptor beta chains from a single sample sequenced in a study of regulatory T cells in long-lasting Graves disease. The time point: persistent/refractory GD, antithyroid drugs over 5 years with positive TRAb. TCR sequences were obtained from RNA taken from PBMCs. Assembly of TCR beta libraries relied on iRepertoire HTBI primers together with Arm-PCR of CDR3 regions. TCRdb passed the multiplex PCR reads through MiXCR, listing each CDR3 protein once. The sample shows about 460,000 distinct CDR3 sequences, around a fifth of them seen only once. Sample: peripheral blood mononuclear cells (PBMCs), taken when the disease was refractory, from a patient treated with antithyroid drugs. These receptor sequences come from a female donor with Graves disease.

This chain uses TRBV4-1 with TRBJ1-5; D is unclear. Trimming took 2 bases from V and 5 from J, leaving 7 bases between them. The CDR3 has 13 residues. Germline assignment: CDR1 MGHRA and CDR2 YSYEKL. DNA of the CDR3: TGCGCCAGCAGCCAACCGGACTATCAGCCCCAGCATTTT. Its translation is CASSQPDYQPQHF.

Many counts were recorded for this clonotype. This chain links TRBV11-1 with TRBJ1-1; possibly TRBD1 for D (6 bases). The germline V gene encodes CDR1 SGHAT and CDR2 FQDESV (reference sequence). CDR3 length equals 13 residues. Trimming left V 6 bases short and J 0 bases short, with 8 bases between. Here the CDR3 DNA reads TGTGCCAGCAGAACAGGGCTGAACACTGAAGCTTTCTTT. This encodes CASRTGLNTEAFF.

This clonotype has only a few counts. The CDR3 bases are TGCGCCAGCAGCCCGGGGACTGCCCTGTTGGAGCAGTACTTC. It yields the protein CASSPGTALLEQYF. This sequence joins TRBV4-1 and TRBJ2-7, with D possibly matching TRBD2 (6 bases). V was pared by 4 bases and J by 7 bases, with 17 bases between. The germline CDR1 and CDR2 sequences are MGHRA and YSYEKL. The CDR3 is made up of 14 amino acids.

The table lists this clonotype with a few counts. The rearrangement uses TRBV7-2 and TRBJ1-2; D is possibly TRBD1 (5 bases). Trimming pared 8 bases from V and 5 bases from J, leaving 18 bases between. The CDR3 has 14 amino acids. In germline, CDR1 is SGHTA, CDR2 FQGNSA. This chain's CDR3 is CASALGGVGYGYTF. The DNA of the CDR3 is TGTGCCAGCGCACTTGGGGGGGTGGGGTATGGCTACACCTTC.

In its sample, this clonotype was seen a few times. This chain links TRBV7-2 with TRBJ2-3; TRBD2 agrees at 10 bases. The germline CDR1 and CDR2 sequences are SGHTA and FQGNSA. The CDR3 runs 16 residues. J was trimmed by 3 bases and V by 4 bases; bases with no gene match: 7. In DNA, the CDR3 is TGTGCCAGCAGCTCCTTCAGCGGGGGGGCGACAGATACGCAGTATTTT. It encodes CASSSFSGGATDTQYF.

The V and J genes are TRBV5-6 and TRBJ1-1; possible D gene TRBD1, 5 bases. V gave up 2 bases and J gave up 10 bases, with 12 bases separating them. From germline, CDR1 is SGHDT and CDR2 YYEEEE. The CDR3 extends over 12 amino acids. The CDR3 loop reads CASSFRAAGAFF. CDR3 DNA: TGTGCCAGCAGCTTCAGGGCGGCGGGAGCTTTCTTT.

The chain is built from TRBV13 and TRBJ1-6; 8 positions agree with TRBD1. The V and J ends lost 4 bases and 14 bases, in that order; junction bases with no gene match: 4. The CDR3 consists of 12 residues. CDR1 is PRHDT, CDR2 FYEKMQ, per germline (reference sequence). The CDR3 sequence is CASSSQGVALHF. The CDR3 coding sequence is TGTGCCAGCAGCTCACAGGGGGTAGCCCTCCACTTT.

This clonotype occurred many times. This rearrangement joins TRBV19 to TRBJ1-2; D uncertain. This CDR3 has 14 residues. In germline, CDR1 is LNHDA, CDR2 SQIVND (reference sequence). The V and J ends lost 6 bases and 3 bases respectively, with 14 bases between them. This CDR3 is CASRGMAADYGYTF. CDR3 nucleotides: TGTGCCAGTAGAGGGATGGCGGCTGACTATGGCTACACCTTC.

Regarding this clonotype: This may arise from a read error, as a much more abundant clone is one base away. The chain has TRBV3-1 and TRBJ1-2, with a tentative D call TRBD1 (5 bases). The germline gives CDR1 LGHDT, CDR2 YNNKEL (reference sequence). The CDR3 contains 14 residues. The CDR3 DNA is TGTGCCAGCAGCCAAGGGCAGGGCGTGGATGGCTGCACCTTC. Translating it yields CASSQGQGVDGCTF.

There are a few counts of this clonotype. Since no conserved phenylalanine or tryptophan closes the CDR3, a read error is the likely cause. J is TRBJ2-5 and V is TRBV7-8; 11 nucleotides align to TRBD2. This CDR3 has 16 amino acids. Germline CDR1 SGHVS, CDR2 FQNEAQ. V lost 3 bases to trimming and J lost 5 bases; unmatched junction nucleotides: 8. In DNA form, the CDR3 reads TGTGCCAGCAGCTTCGGGACTAGCGGCGAGGGGGAGACCCAGTACCTC. It is translated as CASSFGTSGEGETQYL.

The CDR3 bases are TGTGCCAGTAGTGACGGTTCCTCTGGGGCCAACGTCCTGACTTTC. Translation gives CASSDGSSGANVLTF. The chain combines TRBV19 with TRBJ2-6; the D is unclear. V was cut by 5 bases and J by 0 bases, with 8 bases left in between. The CDR3 loop spans 15 amino acids. Germline V gene sequence: CDR1 LNHDA, CDR2 SQIVND (reference sequence).

This clonotype was seen more than once but under ten times. The chain uses TRBV27 and TRBJ2-7; D is perhaps TRBD1 or TRBD2 (5 bases each). The V and J ends lost 3 bases and 6 bases respectively, with 15 bases between them. CDR3 length: 14 residues. Germline V lookup: CDR1 MNHEY, CDR2 SMNVEV (reference sequence). CDR3 region: CASSFPGRPFEQYF. The CDR3 DNA reads as TGTGCCAGCAGTTTCCCGGGACGGCCCTTCGAGCAGTACTTC.

Many counts were recorded for this clonotype. The chain joins TRBV2 to TRBJ2-1; D is uncertain. Germline CDR1 SNHLY, CDR2 FYNNEI. The V end lost 6 bases, the J end lost 3 bases, and 15 bases lay between the germline ends. This CDR3 spans 15 amino acids. CDR3 sequence (DNA): TGTGCCAGCAGACAACGAGACGAAAGCTACAATGAGCAGTTCTTC. Amino acids: CASRQRDESYNEQFF.

This clonotype has a count of ten or more. The CDR3 sequence: CSAAGNYGYTF. For the CDR3, the DNA is TGCAGCGCTGCGGGCAACTATGGCTACACCTTC. V and J are TRBV29-1 and TRBJ1-2; D is unclear. The CDR3 covers 11 residues. V was trimmed by 7 bases and J by 2 bases, leaving 8 bases between them. Germline-derived CDR1 and CDR2 are SQVTM and ANQGSEA.

This chain connects TRBV4-2 to TRBJ2-4; D uncertain. The V gene's germline CDR1 is LGHNA and CDR2 YNFKEQ. Trimming removed 0 bases from V and 4 bases from J, with 7 bases in between. This CDR3 contains 14 residues. The CDR3 region is CASSQEGSKNIQYF. The CDR3 bases are TGTGCCAGCAGCCAAGAGGGGTCAAAAAACATTCAGTACTTC.

The rearrangement uses TRBV30 and TRBJ1-1; D not certain. V dropped 6 bases and J dropped 1 base, with 9 bases sitting between them. Germline V gives CDR1 GTSNPN, CDR2 SVGIG (reference sequence). This CDR3 comprises 12 residues. For the CDR3, the DNA is TGTGCCTGCGGAGCCCCGAACACTGAAGCTTTCTTT. Encoded protein: CACGAPNTEAFF.

J is TRBJ2-3 and V is TRBV2; a weak D match, TRBD2 (5 bases). Germline V gene data show CDR1 as SNHLY and CDR2 as FYNNEI. There are 14 residues in the CDR3. V lost 6 bases and J lost 0, with 10 bases in between. CDR3 DNA sequence: TGTGCCAGCAGACCCAGGACTAGCACAGATACGCAGTATTTT. Amino acid sequence: CASRPRTSTDTQYF.

At least ten counts were recorded for this clonotype. The chain's CDR3 is CASSQGHPIGYTF. The DNA for the CDR3 is TGTGCCAGCAGCCAGGGTCATCCTATCGGCTACACCTTC. The chain has TRBV6-1 and TRBJ1-2; maybe TRBD1 (5 bases). V lost 6 bases and J lost 8, with 16 bases in between. In germline, CDR1 is MNHNS, CDR2 SASEGT. The CDR3 covers 13 residues.